The 17 T cell receptor beta chains below were found in one sample sequenced in a study of persistence of HIV-infected CD4 T cells. What these receptors recognize is not known. Cells were stimulated with CMV-infected fibroblast lysates at 10 ug/mL. Sorting selected CD4+ T cells upregulating both CD40 ligand and CD69. The immunoSEQ assay was version 4, run in survey mode. Profiling relied on immunoSEQ multiplex PCR, and the TCRdb table lists in-frame clones only, not all of them. The table has 15,000 to 20,000 clones, 65% seen once; the top ten hold 7% to 10%. This specimen was CD4+ T cells sorted from PBMCs after 18-hour stimulation, taken from a patient who received antiretroviral therapy. These receptors all come from an adult woman with HIV who was CMV-seropositive.

In this sample, this clone is medium-sized. This chain connects TRBV5-1 to TRBJ1-1; D is unresolved. Trimming removed 0 bases at V and 0 bases at J, with 6 bases between. Germline V lookup: CDR1 SGHRS, CDR2 YFSETQ. The length of the CDR3 is 14 residues. In DNA, the CDR3 is TGCGCCAGCAGCTTGGGGGTTATGAACACTGAAGCTTTCTTT. It is translated as CASSLGVMNTEAFF.

The chain recombines TRBV7-9 with TRBJ1-1, with TRBD1 identical over 8 bases. CDR1 SEHNR and CDR2 FQNEAQ come from the germline V gene (reference sequence). The CDR3 has 13 amino acids. The ends lost 8 bases at V and 5 bases at J; junction bases unmatched: 7. The CDR3 sequence: CASCKTGDTEAFF. The CDR3 DNA reads TGTGCCAGCTGTAAGACAGGGGATACTGAAGCTTTCTTT.

The chain is built from TRBV19 and TRBJ1-5; perhaps TRBD1 as D (6 bases). Germline loops: CDR1 LNHDA, CDR2 SQIVND (reference sequence). Trimming took 4 bases from V and 0 from J, leaving 13 bases between them. The CDR3 loop spans 16 amino acids. CDR3 bases: TGTGCCAGTAGTAATCGGGACACGATTAGCAATCAGCCCCAGCATTTT. It encodes CASSNRDTISNQPQHF. The entire variable domain, with the rest obtained from reference TRBV19 and TRBJ1-5, is as follows: DGGITQSPKYLFRKEGQNVTLSCEQNLNHDAMYWYRQDPGQGLRLIYYSQIVNDFQKGDIAEGYSVSREKKESFPLTVTSAQKNPTAFYLCASSNRDTISNQPQHFGDGTRLSIL.

This clone occurred a few times. This CDR3 is CASSKGQVNQPQHF. In DNA form, the CDR3 reads TGCGCCAGCAGTAAGGGACAGGTCAATCAGCCCCAGCATTTT. The V and J genes are TRBV10-2 and TRBJ1-5; 8 bases line up with TRBD1. CDR3 length equals 14 residues. Germline V CDR1 and CDR2: WSHSY, SAAADI. J was trimmed by 3 bases and V by 5 bases; bases with no gene match: 3.

The CDR3 DNA sequence: TGTGCCAGCATTAGGGGGACTAGCGGTTTCACAGATACGCAGTATTTT. It encodes CASIRGTSGFTDTQYF. The chain carries TRBV2 and TRBJ2-3; TRBD2 aligns across 11 bases. The CDR3 totals 16 residues. The V segment lost 7 bases and the J segment 2 bases; nucleotides outside the gene matches: 8. Per germline, CDR1 SNHLY and CDR2 FYNNEI.

The V and J genes are TRBV19 and TRBJ2-7; 7 bases match TRBD1. Per germline, CDR1 LNHDA and CDR2 SQIVND (reference sequence). V dropped 3 bases and J dropped 1; count of bases not matched to a gene: 9. There are 16 residues in the CDR3. DNA for the CDR3: TGTGCCAGTAGTATTAAGGGGACAGCCCTATCCTACGAGCAGTACGTC. Translating it yields CASSIKGTALSYEQYV.

This chain joins TRBV7-9 and TRBJ2-5, with TRBD2 matching over 10 bases. Looked up from germline, CDR1 is SEHNR and CDR2 is FQNEAQ (reference sequence). This CDR3 is 18 amino acids long. The ends lost 5 bases at V and 3 bases at J; junction bases unmatched: 15. The CDR3 region has the DNA TGTGCCAGCAGCCGACATACTAGCGGGATGGGGGGAAAAGAGACCCAGTACTTC. Translated: CASSRHTSGMGGKETQYF.

This clone was seen more than once but under ten times. The chain joins TRBV19 to TRBJ1-6; TRBD1 might be the D (5 bases). Germline CDR1 LNHDA, CDR2 SQIVND (reference sequence). The CDR3 extends over 14 amino acids. Deletions cut 8 bases from V and 7 bases from J, with 15 bases between. CDR3 amino acids: CASGGLSGNSPLHF. CDR3 nucleotide sequence: TGTGCCAGTGGGGGGTTGTCGGGAAATTCACCCCTCCACTTT. The full variable domain, rest sourced from reference TRBV19 and TRBJ1-6, is DGGITQSPKYLFRKEGQNVTLSCEQNLNHDAMYWYRQDPGQGLRLIYYSQIVNDFQKGDIAEGYSVSREKKESFPLTVTSAQKNPTAFYLCASGGLSGNSPLHFGNGTRLTVT.

The V and J genes are TRBV27 and TRBJ1-5, with TRBD1 identical over 9 bases. This CDR3 is built from 15 residues. The germline V gene encodes CDR1 MNHEY and CDR2 SMNVEV (reference sequence). The V gene end was trimmed by 6 bases and the J gene end by 4 bases; junction bases not matched to a gene: 7. CDR3 DNA sequence: TGTGCCAGCAGCACCGGGACAGGGAGTAATCAGCCCCAGCATTTT. Its protein is CASSTGTGSNQPQHF.

This clone has a handful of counts. The CDR3, as DNA: TGTGCCAGCAGTTTATCTCCCGGGTGGGCCTATGGCTACACCTTC. Translating gives CASSLSPGWAYGYTF. V is TRBV27 and J is TRBJ1-2; D call uncertain. CDR1 and CDR2 from the germline V gene are MNHEY and SMNVEV (reference sequence). The CDR3 contains 15 residues. V was shortened by 0 bases and J by 4 bases, with 12 bases between the two germline ends.

The chain employs TRBV5-1 and TRBJ2-7, with unresolved D. The V and J ends lost 4 bases and 0 bases respectively, with 14 bases between them. The CDR3 sequence is 15 residues long. Per germline, CDR1 SGHRS and CDR2 YFSETQ. The CDR3 spells CASSADPQSSYEQYF. DNA for the CDR3: TGCGCCAGCAGCGCTGACCCGCAAAGCTCCTACGAGCAGTACTTC.

This clone has just a few counts. The V and J genes are TRBV5-4 and TRBJ1-2; TRBD1 matches at 8 bases. The CDR3 runs 14 residues. Trimming at V came to 4 bases and at J to 6 bases, leaving 8 bases not matched to a gene. Germline CDR1 is SGHNT and CDR2 is YYREEE (reference sequence). The CDR3 coding sequence is TGTGCCAGCAGCCCAGGGGGCAGGTCCGATGGCTACACCTTC. This sequence encodes CASSPGGRSDGYTF.

This clone was seen more than once but under ten times. V and J are TRBV19 and TRBJ1-5, with D unresolved. Germline V gene sequence: CDR1 LNHDA, CDR2 SQIVND (reference sequence). The CDR3 spans 14 residues. Trimming removed 5 bases at V and 1 base at J, with 9 bases between. This CDR3 is CASSPLTSNQPQHF. The DNA for the CDR3 is TGTGCCAGTAGTCCCCTCACCAGCAATCAGCCCCAGCATTTT.

J is TRBJ2-5 and V is TRBV29-1, with D unclear. Trimming took 5 bases from V and 1 from J, leaving 8 bases between them. CDR1 and CDR2 (germline): SQVTM, ANQGSEA. The CDR3 loop spans 12 amino acids. CDR3 DNA: TGCAGCGTTAGGGTCGGCCAAGAGACCCAGTACTTC. Protein product: CSVRVGQETQYF.

V is TRBV10-3 and J is TRBJ2-2; 13 nucleotides align to TRBD2. The CDR3 has 16 amino acids. Germline lookup yields CDR1 ENHRY and CDR2 SYGVKD. The V segment lost 6 bases and the J segment 3 bases; nucleotides outside the gene matches: 4. The CDR3 coding sequence is TGTGCCATCAGACTAGCGGGGGGGCCCGACACCGGGGAGCTGTTTTTT. It translates to CAIRLAGGPDTGELFF.

The V gene is TRBV7-8, the J gene TRBJ2-2, with D possibly being TRBD2 (6 bases). This CDR3 contains 16 residues. Germline loops: CDR1 SGHVS, CDR2 FQNEAQ. Trimming left V 1 base short and J 1 base short, with 10 bases between. The CDR3 region is CASSLVAAGNTGELFF. In DNA form, the CDR3 reads TGTGCCAGCAGCTTAGTAGCGGCGGGGAACACCGGGGAGCTGTTTTTT.

For the CDR3, the DNA is TGTGCCAGCAGTTACTCTGTCCTAGCGGGAGGGGAGACCCAGTACTTC. It is translated as CASSYSVLAGGETQYF. The chain joins TRBV6-5 to TRBJ2-5; 12 bases fit TRBD2. CDR3 length equals 16 residues. The germline V gene encodes CDR1 MNHEY and CDR2 SVGAGI. Germline trimming cut 0 bases from V and 5 bases from J; bases unmatched to any gene: 4.